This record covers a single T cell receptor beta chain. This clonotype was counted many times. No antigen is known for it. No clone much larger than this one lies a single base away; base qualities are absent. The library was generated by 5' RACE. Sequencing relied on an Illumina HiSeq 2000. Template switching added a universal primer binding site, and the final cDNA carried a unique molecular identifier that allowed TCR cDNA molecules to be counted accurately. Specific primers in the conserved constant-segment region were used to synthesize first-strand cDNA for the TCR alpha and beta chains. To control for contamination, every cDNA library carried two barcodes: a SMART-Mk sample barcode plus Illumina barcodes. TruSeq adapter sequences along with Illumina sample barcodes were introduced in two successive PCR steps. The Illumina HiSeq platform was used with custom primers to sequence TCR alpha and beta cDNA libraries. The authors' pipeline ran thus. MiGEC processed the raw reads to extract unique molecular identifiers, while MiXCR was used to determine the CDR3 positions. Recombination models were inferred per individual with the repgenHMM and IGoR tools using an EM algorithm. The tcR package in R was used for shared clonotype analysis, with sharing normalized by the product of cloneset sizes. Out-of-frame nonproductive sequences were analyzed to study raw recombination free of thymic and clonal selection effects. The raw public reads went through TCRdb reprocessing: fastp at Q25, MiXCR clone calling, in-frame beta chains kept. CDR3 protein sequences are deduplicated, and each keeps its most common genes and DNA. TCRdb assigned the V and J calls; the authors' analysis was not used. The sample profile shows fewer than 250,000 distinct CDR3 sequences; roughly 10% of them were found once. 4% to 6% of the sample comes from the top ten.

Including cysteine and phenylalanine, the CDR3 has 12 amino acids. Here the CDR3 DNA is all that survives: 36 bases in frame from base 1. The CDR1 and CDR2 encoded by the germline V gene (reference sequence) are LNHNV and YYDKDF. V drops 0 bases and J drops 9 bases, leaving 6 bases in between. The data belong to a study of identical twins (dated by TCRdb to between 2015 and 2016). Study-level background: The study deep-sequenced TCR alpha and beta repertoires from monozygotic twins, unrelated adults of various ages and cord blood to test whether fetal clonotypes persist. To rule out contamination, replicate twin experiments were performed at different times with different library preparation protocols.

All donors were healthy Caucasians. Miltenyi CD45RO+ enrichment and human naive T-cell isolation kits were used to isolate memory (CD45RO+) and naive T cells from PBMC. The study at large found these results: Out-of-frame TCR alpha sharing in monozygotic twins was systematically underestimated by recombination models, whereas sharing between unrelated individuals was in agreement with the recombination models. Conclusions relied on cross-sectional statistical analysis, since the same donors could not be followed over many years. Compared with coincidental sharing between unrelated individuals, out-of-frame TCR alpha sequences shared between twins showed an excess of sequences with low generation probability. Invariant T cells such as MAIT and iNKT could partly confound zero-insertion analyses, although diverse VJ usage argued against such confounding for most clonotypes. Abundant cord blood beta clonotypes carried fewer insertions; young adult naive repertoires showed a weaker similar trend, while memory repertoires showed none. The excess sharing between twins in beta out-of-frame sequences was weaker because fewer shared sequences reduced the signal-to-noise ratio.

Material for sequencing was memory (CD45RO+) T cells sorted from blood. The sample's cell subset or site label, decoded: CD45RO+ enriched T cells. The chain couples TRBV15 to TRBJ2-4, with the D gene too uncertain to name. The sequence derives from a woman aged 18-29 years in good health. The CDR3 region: CATSRDLTIQYF. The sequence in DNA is TGTGCCACCAGCAGAGATCTTACCATTCAGTACTTC.